A single sample gave rise to the 26 T cell receptor beta chains below, sequenced in a study of T cell changes during pregnancy in multiple sclerosis. The data were produced by immunoSEQ multiplex PCR, yet TCRdb's version contains in-frame clones alone and is incomplete. The sample lists around 70,000 clones, 92% seen once, with over 3.5% in the top ten. Sequencing used peripheral blood, obtained after pregnancy. These TCRs come from a female donor in good health, enrolled as a control in a pregnancy study.

V usage is TRBV27 and J usage is TRBJ2-3, with a tentative D call TRBD2 (5 bases). V gave up 6 bases and J gave up 3 bases, with 13 bases separating them. The V gene's germline CDR1 is MNHEY and CDR2 SMNVEV (reference sequence). The CDR3 extends over 14 amino acids. The CDR3 region has the DNA TGTGCCAGCAGCGAGGGAGCGCCAACAGATACGCAGTATTTT. This sequence encodes CASSEGAPTDTQYF.

V is TRBV19 and J is TRBJ2-1, with 13 bases matching TRBD2. The V gene's germline CDR1 is LNHDA and CDR2 SQIVND (reference sequence). The V segment lost 6 bases and the J segment 5 bases; nucleotides outside the gene matches: 4. This CDR3 comprises 15 residues. CDR3 region: CASSRLAGGDNEQFF. In DNA, the CDR3 is TGTGCCAGTAGCCGACTAGCGGGGGGAGACAATGAGCAGTTCTTC.

This chain joins TRBV2 and TRBJ1-5, with D possibly TRBD1 on 6 matching bases. Germline loops: CDR1 SNHLY, CDR2 FYNNEI. The CDR3 has 17 amino acids. V was shortened by 2 bases and J by 1 base, with 15 bases between the two germline ends. The chain's CDR3 is CASSELGQILSNQPQHF. The DNA for the CDR3 is TGTGCCAGCAGTGAACTAGGACAGATTTTAAGCAATCAGCCCCAGCATTTT.

This clone showed up just a few times. The chain carries TRBV29-1 and TRBJ1-1; D remains unclear. CDR1 SQVTM and CDR2 ANQGSEA come from the germline V gene. This CDR3 contains 11 residues. Trimming took off 5 bases at V and 4 bases at J, with 8 bases between the two ends. In nucleotides, the CDR3 is TGCAGCGTTACGGGGAGCACTGAAGCTTTCTTT. Residues: CSVTGSTEAFF.

This clone was detected only once. The chain uses TRBV6-1 and TRBJ1-6; the D is unclear. This CDR3 comprises 17 residues. Germline CDR1 is MNHNS and CDR2 is SASEGT. V was shortened by 0 bases and J by 0 bases, with 9 bases between the two germline ends. The CDR3, as DNA: TGTGCCAGCAGTGAAGCATGGTCGAGCTCCTATAATTCACCCCTCCACTTT. This codes for CASSEAWSSSYNSPLHF.

The chain couples TRBV5-4 to TRBJ1-2, with 9 bases matching TRBD1. Germline V gene sequence: CDR1 SGHNT, CDR2 YYREEE (reference sequence). CDR3 length: 15 amino acids. V lost 6 bases to trimming and J lost 6 bases; unmatched junction nucleotides: 12. DNA for the CDR3: TGTGCCAGCAACCAAAGATTGGACAGGGGTAATGGCTACACCTTC. Translating it yields CASNQRLDRGNGYTF.

This rearrangement joins TRBV14 to TRBJ2-3; no clear D gene. V shed 1 base and J shed 1 base, with 9 bases lying between them. This CDR3 contains 15 residues. Germline loops: CDR1 SGHDN, CDR2 FVKESK. The CDR3 nucleotides are TGTGCCAGCAGCCAAGGAGCCAGCGGCACAGATACGCAGTATTTT. This translates into CASSQGASGTDTQYF. The whole variable domain, remainder taken from reference TRBV14 and TRBJ2-3, is EAGVTQFPSHSVIEKGQTVTLRCDPISGHDNLYWYRRVMGKEIKFLLHFVKESKQDESGMPNNRFLAERTGGTYSTLKVQPAELEDSGVYFCASSQGASGTDTQYFGPGTRLTVL.

V gene TRBV5-1 combines with J gene TRBJ2-1; 15 nucleotides line up with TRBD2. The CDR3 runs 15 residues. Per the germline V gene, CDR1 is SGHRS and CDR2 is YFSETQ. V was clipped by 4 bases and J by 8 bases; unmatched bases: 4. CDR3 bases: TGCGCCAGCAGCCCCGGACTAGCGGGGGGGGATGAGCAGTTCTTC. The encoded protein is CASSPGLAGGDEQFF.

This clone was detected only once. The rearrangement links TRBV6-1 to TRBJ2-5; 13 positions match TRBD2. V shed 8 bases, J shed 5 bases, and the junction held 8 bases outside the gene matches. From germline, CDR1 is MNHNS and CDR2 SASEGT. This CDR3 has 15 residues. CDR3 bases: TGTGCCAGCGAGACTAGCGGGGGGTCGGGGGAGACCCAGTACTTC. This translates into CASETSGGSGETQYF.

This chain uses TRBV27 with TRBJ2-5, with D possibly TRBD2 on 5 matching bases. Germline V lookup: CDR1 MNHEY, CDR2 SMNVEV (reference sequence). The CDR3 runs to 14 residues. With 0 bases removed from V and 5 bases from J, the gap between germline ends came to 10 bases. Written as DNA, the CDR3 is TGTGCCAGCAGTTTATCATGGACTGACGAGACCCAGTACTTC. Translated, it gives CASSLSWTDETQYF.

The chain links TRBV5-1 to TRBJ2-7, with D unclear. Trimming left V 0 bases short and J 5 bases short, with 12 bases between. Germline lookup yields CDR1 SGHRS and CDR2 YFSETQ. The CDR3 is 14 residues long. CDR3 sequence (DNA): TGCGCCAGCAGCTTGGGTCCGGTTTCCCACGAGCAGTACTTC. Its translation: CASSLGPVSHEQYF.

V usage is TRBV27 and J usage is TRBJ1-1, with 10 bases identical to TRBD1. The junction had 15 bases not matched to a gene; V was cut back by 9 bases and J by 5 bases. The CDR3 length is 16 residues. Germline lookup yields CDR1 MNHEY and CDR2 SMNVEV (reference sequence). The CDR3 spells CAREGQGISRDTEAFF. CDR3 sequence (DNA): TGTGCCAGAGAGGGACAGGGGATTTCAAGGGATACTGAAGCTTTCTTT.

CDR3 protein: CASSWTSGITDTQYF. CDR3 nucleotides: TGTGCCAGCAGCTGGACTAGCGGCATCACAGATACGCAGTATTTT. V and J are TRBV7-9 and TRBJ2-3, with TRBD2 matching 10 bases. The CDR3 spans 15 residues. With 4 bases clipped from V and 2 bases from J, the junction kept 3 bases outside the gene matches. Germline CDR1 is SEHNR and CDR2 is FQNEAQ (reference sequence).

The chain carries TRBV27 and TRBJ2-3; D remains ambiguous. The V and J ends lost 3 bases and 0 bases respectively, with 10 bases between them. The CDR3 is made up of 15 amino acids. Germline values: CDR1 MNHEY, CDR2 SMNVEV (reference sequence). CDR3 coding DNA: TGTGCCAGCAGTTTTGGAACAGCTAGCACAGATACGCAGTATTTT. Protein product: CASSFGTASTDTQYF.

The chain couples TRBV4-2 to TRBJ1-1; TRBD1 matches 9 bases. CDR3 size: 17 residues. Germline CDR1 and CDR2: LGHNA and YNFKEQ. J gave up 6 bases and V 1 base, and 12 bases lay outside the gene matches. Here the CDR3 DNA reads TGTGCCAGCAGCCAAGCCTTGACAGGGGGGCCAGGAGCTGAAGCTTTCTTT. It translates to CASSQALTGGPGAEAFF.

The chain joins TRBV28 to TRBJ1-1, with TRBD1 identical over 9 bases. Trimming cost V 6 bases and J 4 bases; bases outside gene matches: 3. Germline CDR1 is MDHEN and CDR2 is SYDVKM. This CDR3 is built from 13 residues. The CDR3 DNA sequence: TGTGCCAGCAGCAACAGGGGGCCCACTGAAGCTTTCTTT. Its translation: CASSNRGPTEAFF.

This clone was counted a single time. The rearrangement uses TRBV20-1 and TRBJ2-1; the D gene is possibly TRBD2 (5 bases). The CDR3 extends over 11 amino acids. Per the germline V gene, CDR1 is DFQATT and CDR2 is SNEGSKA (reference sequence). Trimming stripped 6 bases from V and 8 bases from J, with 11 bases between. CDR3 DNA: TGCAGTGCCGCAACTAGGCATGAGCAGTTCTTC. Its protein product is CSAATRHEQFF.

The rearrangement uses TRBV28 and TRBJ1-6, with D possibly TRBD1 on 5 matching bases. CDR3 length: 15 residues. Germline V CDR1 and CDR2: MDHEN, SYDVKM. Trimming left V 2 bases short and J 13 bases short, with 18 bases between. For the CDR3, the DNA is TGTGCCAGCAGTTTAGCTCGACACGGCCACAGGCCCCTCCACTTT. This gives the protein CASSLARHGHRPLHF.

The V call is TRBV28, the J call TRBJ1-2, with a weak D call TRBD1 (6 bases). V lost 1 base and J 4 bases, leaving 10 bases between the germline ends. In germline, CDR1 is MDHEN, CDR2 SYDVKM. The CDR3 spans 14 residues. The DNA for the CDR3 is TGTGCCAGCAGTTTATCAGGGGATGGCTATGGCTACACCTTC. Translating gives CASSLSGDGYGYTF.

The J gene is TRBJ2-2, the V gene TRBV5-1; D unresolved. The CDR3 is 15 residues long. The V end was cut by 0 bases, the J end by 1 base, with 7 bases between. The germline V gene has CDR1 SGHRS and CDR2 YFSETQ. The CDR3 coding sequence is TGCGCCAGCAGCTTGGTGAGGAAGAACACCGGGGAGCTGTTTTTT. Translating it yields CASSLVRKNTGELFF.

This rearrangement joins TRBV5-6 to TRBJ1-1, with D possibly being TRBD1 (5 bases). Trimming took 0 bases from V and 0 from J, leaving 18 bases between them. Germline V CDR1 and CDR2: SGHDT, YYEEEE. The CDR3 has 18 residues. The CDR3: CASSLVDRAPDMNTEAFF. CDR3 DNA: TGTGCCAGCAGCTTGGTTGATCGGGCCCCGGACATGAACACTGAAGCTTTCTTT.

V usage is TRBV19 and J usage is TRBJ2-7; D remains ambiguous. This CDR3 has 11 amino acids. The germline V and J ends were trimmed by 1 base and 6 bases, with 4 bases remaining between them. Germline loops: CDR1 LNHDA, CDR2 SQIVND (reference sequence). The CDR3: CASSIGGEQYF. The CDR3, as DNA: TGTGCCAGTAGTATAGGAGGCGAGCAGTACTTC.

V usage is TRBV5-1 and J usage is TRBJ2-1; TRBD1 agrees at 8 bases. From germline, CDR1 is SGHRS and CDR2 YFSETQ. This CDR3 region has 15 residues. The J segment lost 4 bases and the V segment lost 0 bases, leaving 3 bases of the junction unmatched. The CDR3 loop reads CASSLARGLYNEQFF. The CDR3 DNA follows: TGCGCCAGCAGCTTGGCCAGGGGGCTTTACAATGAGCAGTTCTTC. Combining the CDR3 with reference TRBV5-1 and TRBJ2-1 gives the whole variable domain KAGVTQTPRYLIKTRGQQVTLSCSPISGHRSVSWYQQTPGQGLQFLFEYFSETQRNKGNFPGRFSGRQFSNSRSEMNVSTLELGDSALYLCASSLARGLYNEQFFGPGTRLTVL.

The V and J genes are TRBV28 and TRBJ1-5, with D hard to call. The ends were cut back, 6 bases at V and 9 bases at J, with 12 bases in the middle. The CDR3 is 12 amino acids. Germline V CDR1 and CDR2: MDHEN, SYDVKM. The DNA for the CDR3 is TGTGCCAGCAGGACTTTACTCGGGCCCCAGCATTTT. Translation gives CASRTLLGPQHF.

This clone was seen once. The CDR3 DNA reads TGTGCCAGCAGTTTATCGGGCAGGTCCTACGAGCAGTACTTC. This codes for CASSLSGRSYEQYF. V is TRBV27 and J is TRBJ2-7; no clear D. Trimming took 0 bases from V and 1 from J, leaving 7 bases between them. This CDR3 has 14 residues. The V gene's germline CDR1 is MNHEY and CDR2 SMNVEV (reference sequence).

This clone was counted once. The chain joins TRBV30 to TRBJ2-7; weak D call: TRBD1 (6 bases). The V gene lost 5 bases and the J gene lost 7 bases, with 18 bases spanning the gap. Germline lookup yields CDR1 GTSNPN and CDR2 SVGIG (reference sequence). This CDR3 is 13 amino acids long. CDR3 DNA: TGTGCCTGGGACGTAACAGGGTCTGGAGAGCAGTACTTC. Translating gives CAWDVTGSGEQYF.